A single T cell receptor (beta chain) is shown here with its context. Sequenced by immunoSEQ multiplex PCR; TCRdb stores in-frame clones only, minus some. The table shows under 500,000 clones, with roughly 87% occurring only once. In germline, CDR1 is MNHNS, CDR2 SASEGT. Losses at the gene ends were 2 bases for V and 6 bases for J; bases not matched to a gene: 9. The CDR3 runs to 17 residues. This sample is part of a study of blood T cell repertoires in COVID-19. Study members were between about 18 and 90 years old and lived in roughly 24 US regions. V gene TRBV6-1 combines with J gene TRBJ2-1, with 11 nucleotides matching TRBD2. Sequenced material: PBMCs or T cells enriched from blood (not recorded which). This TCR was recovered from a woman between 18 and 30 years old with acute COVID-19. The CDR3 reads CASSENYGTSGPNEQFF. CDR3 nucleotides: TGTGCCAGCAGTGAAAATTACGGGACTAGCGGCCCCAATGAGCAGTTCTTC.